This T cell receptor beta chain was sequenced for a study of T cell responses to AZD1222 COVID-19 vaccine. Study-level results: Nearly half of unique spike-specific TCRs reportedly avoided B.1.351 and B.1.1.7 mutated regions. Females outnumbered males among donors, who were mostly white British; clonal diversity was possibly underestimated.

J lost 13 bases, V lost 7 bases, and 12 bases had no gene match. Germline CDR1 and CDR2: SGDLS and YYNGEE. This CDR3 has 14 amino acids. Of note for this clone: Its antigen is unknown.

Method: immunoSEQ multiplex PCR; TCRdb's copy keeps in-frame clones and lacks some. The profile shows tens of thousands of clones, 91% of them singletons. This chain links TRBV9 with TRBJ2-1; 12 bases fit TRBD2. Sequencing was performed on peripheral blood, taken 28 days after the second AZD1222 dose. The TCR sequence derives from an adult who received the AZD1222 COVID-19 vaccine. The CDR3 DNA sequence: TGTGCCAGCGGACTAAACCTAGCGGGGGGGGACCAGTTCTTC. This encodes CASGLNLAGGDQFF.